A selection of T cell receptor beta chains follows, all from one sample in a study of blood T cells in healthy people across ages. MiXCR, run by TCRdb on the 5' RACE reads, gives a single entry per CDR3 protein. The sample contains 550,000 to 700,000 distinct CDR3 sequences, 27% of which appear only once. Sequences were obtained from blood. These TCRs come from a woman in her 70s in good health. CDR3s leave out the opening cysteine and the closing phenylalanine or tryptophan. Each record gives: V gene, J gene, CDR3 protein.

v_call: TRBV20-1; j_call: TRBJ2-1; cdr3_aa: SARDLKRTGGYYEQF
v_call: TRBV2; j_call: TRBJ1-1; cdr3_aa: ASSLTANTEAF
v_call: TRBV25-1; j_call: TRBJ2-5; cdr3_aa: ASSGVGRNQQY
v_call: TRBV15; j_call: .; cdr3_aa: ATSRDRSRTYEQY
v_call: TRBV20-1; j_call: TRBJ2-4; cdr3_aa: SARGTGKNIQY
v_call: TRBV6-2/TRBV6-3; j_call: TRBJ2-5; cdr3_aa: ASSSYRTSGRETQY
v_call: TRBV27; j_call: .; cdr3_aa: ASGSLRSRSNEQF
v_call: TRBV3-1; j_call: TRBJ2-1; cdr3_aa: ASSHDSGGAFYNEQF
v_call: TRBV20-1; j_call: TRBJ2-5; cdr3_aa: SANRGETETQY
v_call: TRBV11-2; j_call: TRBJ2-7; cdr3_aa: ASSEAGGPFEQY
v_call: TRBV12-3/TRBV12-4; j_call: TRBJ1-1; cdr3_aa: ASSFENTEAF
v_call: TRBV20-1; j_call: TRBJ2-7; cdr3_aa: SAREAGEDVQY
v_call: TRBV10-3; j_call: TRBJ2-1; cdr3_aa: AISERQVRGSYNEQF
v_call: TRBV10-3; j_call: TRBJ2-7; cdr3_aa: AIRPGQNADYEQY
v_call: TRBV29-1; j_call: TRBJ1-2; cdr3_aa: SVESWGRSVDYGYT
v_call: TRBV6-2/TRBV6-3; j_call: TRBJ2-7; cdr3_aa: ASSSETGLGGYEQY
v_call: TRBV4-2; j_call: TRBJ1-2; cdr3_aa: ASSQDAVLNYGYT
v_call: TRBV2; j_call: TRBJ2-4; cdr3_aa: ASSDRLAGGPGYIQY
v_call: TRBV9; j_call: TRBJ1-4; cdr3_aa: ASSARQGTSMLF
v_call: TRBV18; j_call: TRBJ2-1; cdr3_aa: ASSPKSSGGTSSYNEQF
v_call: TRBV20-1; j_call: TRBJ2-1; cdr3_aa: SARDRTQQF
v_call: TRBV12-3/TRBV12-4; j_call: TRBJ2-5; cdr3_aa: ASSHPNRQETQY
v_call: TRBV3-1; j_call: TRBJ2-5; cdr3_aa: ASSQGVIITSSQETQY
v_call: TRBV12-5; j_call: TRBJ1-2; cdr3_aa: ASGLVGYGYT
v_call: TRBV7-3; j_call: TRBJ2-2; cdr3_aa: ASSSYNTGELF
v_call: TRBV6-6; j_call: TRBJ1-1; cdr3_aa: ASSYGTGRAEAF
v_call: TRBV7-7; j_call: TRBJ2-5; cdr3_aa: ASSGRTGDGETQY
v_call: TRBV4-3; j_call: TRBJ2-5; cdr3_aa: ASSPSRTSGGYQETQY
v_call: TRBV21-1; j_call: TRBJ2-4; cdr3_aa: ASTDLPGKNIQY
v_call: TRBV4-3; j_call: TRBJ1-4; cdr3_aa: ASSQDLGQGAVTNEKLF
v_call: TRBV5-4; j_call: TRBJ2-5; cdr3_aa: ASSLRLSQIETQY
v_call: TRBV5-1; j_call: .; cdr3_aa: ASAPTSVETQY
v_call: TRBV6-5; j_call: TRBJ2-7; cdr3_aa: ASSYQPSEADEQY
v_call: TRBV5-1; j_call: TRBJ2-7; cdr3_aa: ASSSLGTALTHLRGDEQY
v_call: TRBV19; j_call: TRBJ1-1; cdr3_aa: ASSWGFSEAF
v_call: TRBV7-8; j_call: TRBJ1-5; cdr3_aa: ASSLGARQPQH
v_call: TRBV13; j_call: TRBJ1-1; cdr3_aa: ASSPGQMNTEAF
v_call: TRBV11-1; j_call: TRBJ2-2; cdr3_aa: ASTRSTGELF
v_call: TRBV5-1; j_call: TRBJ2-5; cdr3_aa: ASSGGQGPQETQY
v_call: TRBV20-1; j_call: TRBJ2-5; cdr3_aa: SAGWGQETQY
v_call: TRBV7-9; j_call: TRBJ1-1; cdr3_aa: ASSLGVAMNTEAF
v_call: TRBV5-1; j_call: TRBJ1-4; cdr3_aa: ASSAIQGETNEKLF